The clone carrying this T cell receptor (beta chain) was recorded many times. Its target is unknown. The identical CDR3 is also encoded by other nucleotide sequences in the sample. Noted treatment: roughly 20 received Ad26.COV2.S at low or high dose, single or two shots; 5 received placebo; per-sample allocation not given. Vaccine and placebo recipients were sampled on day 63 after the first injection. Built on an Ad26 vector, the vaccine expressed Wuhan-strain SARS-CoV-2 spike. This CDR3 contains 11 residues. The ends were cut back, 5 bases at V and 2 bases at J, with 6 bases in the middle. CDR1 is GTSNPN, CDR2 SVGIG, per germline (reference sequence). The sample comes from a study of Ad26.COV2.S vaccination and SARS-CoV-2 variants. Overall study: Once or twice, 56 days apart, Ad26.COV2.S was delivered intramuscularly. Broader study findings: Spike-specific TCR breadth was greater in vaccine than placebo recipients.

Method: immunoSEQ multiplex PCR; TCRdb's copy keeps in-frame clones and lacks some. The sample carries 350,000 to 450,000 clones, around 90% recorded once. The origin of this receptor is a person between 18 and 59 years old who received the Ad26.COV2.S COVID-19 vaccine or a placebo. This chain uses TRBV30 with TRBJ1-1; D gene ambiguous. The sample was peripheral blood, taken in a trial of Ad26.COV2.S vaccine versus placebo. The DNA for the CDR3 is TGTGCCTGGGGCCTAAACACTGAAGCTTTCTTT. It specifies CAWGLNTEAFF.